These 17 T cell receptor beta chains were sequenced from one sample in a study of cytomegalovirus exposure and HLA in healthy donors. PCR used 60 Vbeta primers and 13 Jbeta primers. Sequencing was performed with immunoSEQ multiplex PCR; in TCRdb, only in-frame clones are kept and a portion is missing. Found here are about 190,000 clones, 70% to 75% of them singletons; the top ten hold approximately 4.6%. What was sequenced was PBMCs. The receptor source for this set is a man aged 30 to 45 in good health and CMV-seropositive.

The gene calls are TRBV14 and TRBJ1-4, with 11 bases matching TRBD1. From germline, CDR1 is SGHDN and CDR2 FVKESK. CDR3 length: 15 residues. Trimming cost V 5 bases and J 7 bases; bases outside gene matches: 6. CDR3 sequence reads: CASSSRTGGGEKLFF. In DNA, the CDR3 is TGTGCCAGCAGCTCTCGGACAGGGGGCGGTGAAAAACTGTTTTTT. The complete variable domain, with remaining parts taken from reference TRBV14 and TRBJ1-4, reads EAGVTQFPSHSVIEKGQTVTLRCDPISGHDNLYWYRRVMGKEIKFLLHFVKESKQDESGMPNNRFLAERTGGTYSTLKVQPAELEDSGVYFCASSSRTGGGEKLFFGSGTQLSVL.

The chain couples TRBV29-1 to TRBJ1-2, with 7 bases lining up with TRBD1. The CDR3 sequence is 15 residues long. V trimming: 6 bases; J trimming: 2 bases; junction bases outside the gene matches: 12. Germline V gene lookup returns CDR1 SQVTM and CDR2 ANQGSEA. The CDR3 DNA reads TGCAGCGTAATACTTTACGACAGGGCCAACTATGGCTACACCTTC. Translating it yields CSVILYDRANYGYTF. Combining the CDR3 with reference TRBV29-1 and TRBJ1-2 gives the whole variable domain SAVISQKPSRDICQRGTSLTIQCQVDSQVTMMFWYRQQPGQSLTLIATANQGSEATYESGFVIDKFPISRPNLTFSTLTVSNMSPEDSSIYLCSVILYDRANYGYTFGSGTRLTVV.

The CDR3 loop reads CASSPQTGPREKLFF. CDR3 sequence (DNA): TGTGCCAGCAGTCCCCAGACAGGCCCGAGGGAAAAACTGTTTTTT. The V gene is TRBV28, the J gene TRBJ1-4; tentatively, D is TRBD1 (6 bases). The CDR3 covers 15 residues. The V gene lost 5 bases and the J gene lost 8 bases, with 18 bases spanning the gap. Germline V CDR1 and CDR2: MDHEN, SYDVKM.

This clone was detected once. The chain is built from TRBV30 and TRBJ2-3; possibly TRBD2 for D (6 bases). CDR3 length equals 14 residues. Germline V gene data show CDR1 as GTSNPN and CDR2 as SVGIG (reference sequence). The V and J ends lost 4 bases and 2 bases respectively, with 13 bases between them. CDR3 loop: CAWMRAGFTDTQYF. Here the CDR3 DNA reads TGTGCCTGGATGAGGGCGGGATTCACAGATACGCAGTATTTT.

This clone appeared a single time. V and J are TRBV23-1 and TRBJ2-3; possible D gene TRBD1, 6 bases. Being an ORF, TRBV23-1 has a function that is uncertain. The CDR3 runs 18 residues. V lost 7 bases, J lost 0 bases, and 23 bases lay in between. For the CDR3, the DNA is TGCGCCAGCACCCCTGTGGGACACCGAAGGGGAAGCACAGATACGCAGTATTTT. Translating gives CASTPVGHRRGSTDTQYF.

This CDR3 reads CSVFLAHTGELFF. CDR3 DNA sequence: TGCAGCGTTTTCCTAGCGCACACCGGGGAGCTGTTTTTT. The chain employs TRBV29-1 and TRBJ2-2; perhaps TRBD2 as D (6 bases). CDR1 is SQVTM and CDR2 is ANQGSEA in the germline V gene. The CDR3 contains 13 residues. V lost 5 bases and J 3 bases, leaving 10 bases between the germline ends.

This clone was found a few times. V and J are TRBV21-1 and TRBJ2-7; TRBD2 reflects the table's D call only, with no check against the DNA. TRBV21-1 constitutes a pseudogene. The CDR3 is 20 residues long. This CDR3 reads CASSKNRGAGGAFMADEQYF. DNA for the CDR3: TGTGCCAGCAGCAAGAACCGAGGTGCGGGAGGGGCTTTTATGGCGGACGAGCAGTACTTC.

This clone appeared once. The chain couples TRBV2 to TRBJ2-2; no firm D call. Per the germline V gene, CDR1 is SNHLY and CDR2 is FYNNEI. The CDR3 length is 13 residues. Trimming left V 7 bases short and J 6 bases short, with 12 bases between. This chain's CDR3 is CASNNYKAGELFF. In DNA form, the CDR3 reads TGTGCCAGCAATAACTATAAGGCCGGGGAGCTGTTTTTT.

The chain combines TRBV5-3 with TRBJ2-3; D remains ambiguous. TRBV5-3 qualifies as an ORF whose function is uncertain. Trimming shortened V by 4 bases and J by 0 bases, and 3 bases separated the two germline ends. CDR3 size: 12 residues. Here the CDR3 reads CARSRSTDTQYF. The CDR3 region has the DNA TGTGCCAGAAGCCGGAGCACAGATACGCAGTATTTT.

This sequence joins TRBV27 and TRBJ2-2, with 11 bases lining up with TRBD2. The CDR3 spans 15 residues. The germline CDR1 and CDR2 sequences are MNHEY and SMNVEV (reference sequence). Trimming cost V 5 bases and J 5 bases; bases outside gene matches: 4. The CDR3 protein is CASSPGLAGTGELFF. CDR3 DNA: TGTGCCAGCAGTCCCGGACTAGCGGGTACCGGGGAGCTGTTTTTT.

The genes are TRBV2 and TRBJ2-1, with D unresolved. V gave up 10 bases and J gave up 5 bases, with 6 bases separating them. CDR1 SNHLY and CDR2 FYNNEI come from the germline V gene. This CDR3 spans 10 amino acids. CDR3 protein: CANYDNEQFF. DNA of the CDR3: TGTGCCAACTACGACAATGAGCAGTTCTTC.

This chain uses TRBV19 with TRBJ2-4; 9 nucleotides line up with TRBD1. This CDR3 is 14 amino acids long. V was pared by 7 bases and J by 12 bases, with 13 bases of the junction left unmatched. The germline V gene encodes CDR1 LNHDA and CDR2 SQIVND (reference sequence). CDR3 loop: CASNRRTGASRQYF. The CDR3 DNA reads as TGTGCCAGTAATCGCCGGACAGGGGCATCTCGTCAGTACTTC.

This clone occurred once. The chain couples TRBV6-5 to TRBJ2-7; 8 nucleotides line up with TRBD1. Germline values: CDR1 MNHEY, CDR2 SVGAGI. V was pared by 6 bases and J by 2 bases, with 9 bases of the junction left unmatched. The CDR3 covers 15 residues. This CDR3 is CASRSPGGGAYEQYF. CDR3 DNA: TGTGCCAGCAGATCCCCAGGGGGCGGGGCCTACGAGCAGTACTTC.

Only a few counts were recorded for this clone. No DNA is shown, since the ends of the CDR3 on it are uncertain; the CDR3 is the one TCRdb lists. The rearrangement links TRBV6-4 to TRBJ2-3; TRBD1 is the table's D call, not checked against the DNA. Germline V CDR1 and CDR2: MRHNA, SNTAGT. The CDR3 is 15 amino acids in total, end residues counted. CDR3 region: CASSSSAGGMDTQYF.

The chain links TRBV28 to TRBJ1-2; D is ambiguous. Germline CDR1 is MDHEN and CDR2 is SYDVKM. V shed 6 bases and J shed 8 bases, with 22 bases lying between them. This CDR3 is 15 amino acids long. The CDR3 DNA follows: TGTGCCAGCAGCCAACTCCTTCAGCCGCGGGAGGGCTACACCTTC. Its translation: CASSQLLQPREGYTF.

The chain uses TRBV9 and TRBJ2-5; maybe TRBD2 (5 bases). CDR1 is SGDLS, CDR2 YYNGEE, per germline. V lost 3 bases and J lost 5, with 14 bases in between. CDR3 length: 14 amino acids. The CDR3 reads CASSGSGLGETQYF. The CDR3 DNA sequence: TGTGCCAGCAGCGGGAGCGGATTGGGGGAGACCCAGTACTTC.

CDR3 sequence reads: CASSLNLADYNEQFF. CDR3 nucleotide sequence: TGTGCCAGCAGCTTGAACCTAGCAGACTACAATGAGCAGTTCTTC. The chain employs TRBV5-4 and TRBJ2-1, with a weak D call TRBD2 (5 bases). CDR1 SGHNT and CDR2 YYREEE come from the germline V gene (reference sequence). V shed 1 base and J shed 3 bases, with 11 bases lying between them. This CDR3 is built from 15 residues.